The rows below give T cell receptor beta chains drawn from one sample of a study of CD8 T cells in ankylosing spondylitis. MiXCR was run by TCRdb on the 5' RACE reads, yielding one entry per CDR3 protein. The repertoire holds 200,000 to 300,000 distinct CDR3 sequences, with about 10% as singletons. The sample was blood, either unsorted or a sorted T cell fraction (not recorded which). The receptor set was obtained from a male donor with ankylosing spondylitis or in good health (not recorded which). Each CDR3 is given with its conserved first and last residue. Each record gives: J gene, D gene, V gene, clone size, CDR3 DNA, CDR3 protein. D genes are given only for firm matches. A row's size may be missing; if present it is once, few, many or a size class.

j_call: TRBJ2-7; d_call: TRBD2; v_call: TRBV10-3; clone_size: many; cdr3_nt: TGTGCCATCACTAGCGGGACCAACTACGAGCAGTACTTC; cdr3_aa: CAITSGTNYEQYF
j_call: TRBJ1-5; d_call: -; v_call: TRBV4-2; clone_size: many; cdr3_nt: TGTGCCAGCAGCCAAGATCTTGCCAATCAGCCCCAGCATTTT; cdr3_aa: CASSQDLANQPQHF
j_call: TRBJ1-1; d_call: -; v_call: TRBV7-8; clone_size: many; cdr3_nt: TGTGCCAGCAGCCTCCTCCAGGGACGGGGGGGGAAGGCTTTCTTT; cdr3_aa: CASSLLQGRGGKAFF
j_call: TRBJ2-7; d_call: -; v_call: TRBV5-1; clone_size: -; cdr3_nt: TGCGCCAGCAGCTCCGCCGAGGCAGGGTCCTACGAGCAGTACTTC; cdr3_aa: CASSSAEAGSYEQYF
j_call: TRBJ1-1; d_call: TRBD1; v_call: TRBV5-1; clone_size: many; cdr3_nt: TGCGCCAGCAGCTTGTCGGACAGGGGCACTGAAGCTTTCTTT; cdr3_aa: CASSLSDRGTEAFF
j_call: TRBJ2-7; d_call: -; v_call: TRBV2; clone_size: once; cdr3_nt: TGTGCCAGCAGTGAGGGGAGCTACGAGCAGTACTTC; cdr3_aa: CASSEGSYEQYF
j_call: TRBJ1-2; d_call: -; v_call: TRBV29-1; clone_size: many; cdr3_nt: TGCAGCGTTGAGGGAGAAGGGGACTATGGCTACACCTTC; cdr3_aa: CSVEGEGDYGYTF
j_call: TRBJ1-3; d_call: -; v_call: TRBV12-3/TRBV12-4; clone_size: many; cdr3_nt: TGTGCCAGCGGAAGAAACACCATATATTTT; cdr3_aa: CASGRNTIYF
j_call: TRBJ2-1; d_call: -; v_call: TRBV7-8; clone_size: many; cdr3_nt: TGTGCCAGCAGCTTCGGGAATGAGCAGTTCTTC; cdr3_aa: CASSFGNEQFF
j_call: TRBJ1-1; d_call: TRBD1; v_call: TRBV11-1; clone_size: few; cdr3_nt: TGTGCCAGCAGCTTTGGACAGGGGGCGGCTTTCTTT; cdr3_aa: CASSFGQGAAFF
j_call: TRBJ2-6; d_call: TRBD1; v_call: TRBV27; clone_size: few; cdr3_nt: TGTGCCAGCAGTTTGGACAGGACGGCCTCTGGGGCCAACGTCCTGACTTTC; cdr3_aa: CASSLDRTASGANVLTF
j_call: TRBJ1-4; d_call: -; v_call: TRBV13; clone_size: -; cdr3_nt: TGTGCCAGCAGCTTAGCTACGAAAGGAGGTCGGGATGAAAAACTGTTTTTT; cdr3_aa: CASSLATKGGRDEKLFF
j_call: TRBJ1-2; d_call: -; v_call: TRBV5-1; clone_size: few; cdr3_nt: TGCGCCAGCAGCTTGGACCCAGACGAGAACTATGGCTACACCTTC; cdr3_aa: CASSLDPDENYGYTF
j_call: TRBJ1-1; d_call: -; v_call: TRBV3-1; clone_size: -; cdr3_nt: TGTGCCAGCAGCCAGAGTGGGGGATGGACTGAAGCTTTCTTT; cdr3_aa: CASSQSGGWTEAFF
j_call: TRBJ2-5; d_call: -; v_call: TRBV29-1; clone_size: many; cdr3_nt: TGCAGCGTTGAAATATTGGCCCAGCTGCAAGAGACCCAGTACTTC; cdr3_aa: CSVEILAQLQETQYF
j_call: TRBJ1-3; d_call: -; v_call: TRBV9; clone_size: many; cdr3_nt: TGTGCCAGCAGCGTAGGAAGGCGGAGTACCATATATTTT; cdr3_aa: CASSVGRRSTIYF
j_call: TRBJ2-1; d_call: TRBD2; v_call: TRBV29-1; clone_size: many; cdr3_nt: TGCAGCGTGATGATACCGGGACTAGCGGAACTCTACAATGAGCAGTTCTTC; cdr3_aa: CSVMIPGLAELYNEQFF
j_call: TRBJ1-2; d_call: -; v_call: TRBV5-1; clone_size: many; cdr3_nt: TGCGCCAGCAGCTTTATCCCACCCCCTACTAACTATGGCTACACCTTC; cdr3_aa: CASSFIPPPTNYGYTF
j_call: TRBJ2-5; d_call: TRBD1; v_call: TRBV20-1; clone_size: many; cdr3_nt: TGCAGTGCTAGTGGACAGGGGAATTTTAGGGAGACCCAGTACTTC; cdr3_aa: CSASGQGNFRETQYF
j_call: TRBJ1-6; d_call: -; v_call: TRBV6-1; clone_size: -; cdr3_nt: TGTGCCAGCACTCCGGGACGGAAGAATTCACCCCTCCACTTT; cdr3_aa: CASTPGRKNSPLHF
j_call: TRBJ2-1; d_call: TRBD2; v_call: TRBV12-3/TRBV12-4; clone_size: many; cdr3_nt: TGTGCCAGCAGTTACAGCCTCGCTCAGCGGGATGGAGATGAGCAGTTCTTC; cdr3_aa: CASSYSLAQRDGDEQFF
j_call: TRBJ2-5; d_call: -; v_call: TRBV10-3; clone_size: -; cdr3_nt: TGTGCCATCAGTGAGTCGAGACAAGAGACCCAGTACTTC; cdr3_aa: CAISESRQETQYF
j_call: TRBJ1-2; d_call: -; v_call: TRBV12-3/TRBV12-4; clone_size: many; cdr3_nt: TGTGCCAGCAGCCGCCGTTGGGACGGGGGCTACACCTTC; cdr3_aa: CASSRRWDGGYTF
j_call: TRBJ2-3; d_call: -; v_call: TRBV5-1; clone_size: many; cdr3_nt: TGCGCCAGCAGTCTGGGGGAGAGCACAGATACGCAGTATTTT; cdr3_aa: CASSLGESTDTQYF
j_call: TRBJ2-3; d_call: -; v_call: TRBV19; clone_size: few; cdr3_nt: TGTGCCAGTAGTATTAGTCAGGGCCTTTCGACAGATACGCAGTATTTT; cdr3_aa: CASSISQGLSTDTQYF
j_call: TRBJ1-5; d_call: -; v_call: TRBV4-1; clone_size: many; cdr3_nt: TGCGCCAGCAGCCAAGAGGACTATCAGCCCCAGCATTTT; cdr3_aa: CASSQEDYQPQHF
j_call: TRBJ2-5; d_call: -; v_call: TRBV2; clone_size: few; cdr3_nt: TGTGCCAGCACGGTGGGACTCCAAGAGACCCAGTACTTC; cdr3_aa: CASTVGLQETQYF
j_call: TRBJ2-1; d_call: TRBD2; v_call: TRBV5-1; clone_size: many; cdr3_nt: TGCGCCAGCAGCTTTGAGGCGGGAGTTCACAATGAGCAGTTCTTC; cdr3_aa: CASSFEAGVHNEQFF
j_call: TRBJ1-6; d_call: -; v_call: TRBV20-1; clone_size: -; cdr3_nt: TGCAGTGCTAGAGGAGGGGGTGAACTGAAAAGTTCACCCCTCCACTTT; cdr3_aa: CSARGGGELKSSPLHF
j_call: TRBJ2-1; d_call: -; v_call: TRBV30; clone_size: -; cdr3_nt: TGTGCCTGGGACTTTTACAATGAGCAGTTCTTC; cdr3_aa: CAWDFYNEQFF
j_call: TRBJ2-2; d_call: -; v_call: TRBV5-1; clone_size: few; cdr3_nt: TGCGCCAGCAGCTTAAGGCAGGATGGATCCGGGGAGCTGTTTTTT; cdr3_aa: CASSLRQDGSGELFF
j_call: TRBJ2-7; d_call: TRBD1; v_call: TRBV27; clone_size: many; cdr3_nt: TGTGCCAGCAGAAGATCGCAGGGGGCGCGATCCGAGCAGTACTTC; cdr3_aa: CASRRSQGARSEQYF
j_call: TRBJ1-6; d_call: TRBD1; v_call: TRBV7-9; clone_size: -; cdr3_nt: TGTGCCAGCAGGCCCGGGGGACAGGGGGCCAATTCACCCCTCCACTTT; cdr3_aa: CASRPGGQGANSPLHF
j_call: TRBJ2-7; d_call: -; v_call: TRBV7-6; clone_size: few; cdr3_nt: TGTGCCAGCAGCCCCTATGGAAGGGCCTACGAGCAGTACTTC; cdr3_aa: CASSPYGRAYEQYF
j_call: TRBJ2-7; d_call: -; v_call: TRBV29-1; clone_size: -; cdr3_nt: TGCAGCGTTGAAGCTACAGCGGAGGGCGAGCAGTACTTC; cdr3_aa: CSVEATAEGEQYF
j_call: TRBJ1-3; d_call: -; v_call: TRBV28; clone_size: few; cdr3_nt: TGTGCCAGCAGTGCGGCCGGGACAAGTGGAAACACCATATATTTT; cdr3_aa: CASSAAGTSGNTIYF
j_call: TRBJ2-7; d_call: -; v_call: TRBV6-5; clone_size: many; cdr3_nt: TGTGCCAGCAGTTACGGGGGTACGGCTCGCGAGCAGTACTTC; cdr3_aa: CASSYGGTAREQYF
j_call: TRBJ2-5; d_call: TRBD2; v_call: TRBV20-1; clone_size: many; cdr3_nt: TGCAGTGCTGACACCGGGACTAGCACCGGGGCGGAGACCCAGTACTTC; cdr3_aa: CSADTGTSTGAETQYF
j_call: TRBJ2-4; d_call: TRBD2; v_call: TRBV11-1; clone_size: many; cdr3_nt: TGTGCCAGCAGCCTCCCCGTAGCGGGGAACATTCAGTACTTC; cdr3_aa: CASSLPVAGNIQYF
j_call: TRBJ1-1; d_call: -; v_call: TRBV19; clone_size: -; cdr3_nt: TGTGCCAGTACCCCCTTCGCCGGCGGTAGTGAAGCTTTCTTT; cdr3_aa: CASTPFAGGSEAFF